This T cell receptor beta chain came from a study of cytomegalovirus exposure and HLA in healthy donors. This CDR3 contains 18 residues. Germline CDR1 is SGDLS and CDR2 is YYNGEE. The V and J ends lost 4 bases and 5 bases, in that order; junction bases with no gene match: 16. Study results and caveats: Earlier results showed most TCR beta V segments being productive about 87% or about 30% of the time. The only immune exposure information that was available was CMV serostatus.

The PCR ran on 60 Vbeta and 13 Jbeta primers. Clones were read by immunoSEQ multiplex PCR, and TCRdb kept only the in-frame ones, dropping some. This sample has roughly 190,000 clones; roughly 78% occur once, and the top ten carry 1.5% to 1.7%. Remarks on this clone: What it binds is unknown.

Sequenced sample: PBMCs. The TCR sequence derives from a girl aged 5-17 years in good health and CMV-seropositive. The rearrangement joins TRBV9 to TRBJ2-5, with 11 bases matching TRBD2. The CDR3, as DNA: TGTGCCAGCAGCCCAGACGGAATAATAGCGGGGGGGCGGGAGACCCAGTACTTC. As protein: CASSPDGIIAGGRETQYF.